A selection of T cell receptor beta chains follows, all from one sample in a study of shared clonotypes between healthy human individuals. Method: immunoSEQ multiplex PCR; TCRdb's copy keeps in-frame clones and lacks some. The sample contains about 2.2 million clones, 90% to 95% of which appear only once. The sequenced material came from naive CD8+ T cells from PBMCs. The receptors here all came from a man between 18 and 29 years old in good health. Some clones in this sample may be carry-over from other donors' samples. Each CDR3 is given with its conserved first and last residue. The order of the fields is V gene, J gene, D gene, CDR3 protein, CDR3 DNA. The D gene is left open where the match is weak.

V: TRBV9; J: TRBJ2-5; D: TRBD2; CDR3: CASSVGRTSGSRPYF; DNA: TGTGCCAGCAGCGTAGGAAGGACTAGCGGGAGTCGGCCGTACTTC
V: TRBV19; J: TRBJ1-5; D: NA; CDR3: CASRPLQTGPWGEPQHF; DNA: TGTGCCAGTAGACCTTTACAAACGGGACCCTGGGGTGAGCCCCAGCATTTT
V: TRBV10-3; J: TRBJ2-7; D: NA; CDR3: CAISDLQHSYEQYF; DNA: TGTGCCATCAGTGATTTACAGCACTCCTACGAGCAGTACTTC
V: TRBV4-2; J: TRBJ2-3; D: NA; CDR3: CASSQELPSTDTQYF; DNA: TGTGCCAGCAGCCAAGAGCTACCTAGCACAGATACGCAGTATTTT
V: TRBV7-9; J: TRBJ2-3; D: NA; CDR3: CASSPRTDTQYF; DNA: TGTGCCAGCAGTCCACGGACCGATACGCAGTATTTT
V: TRBV5-6; J: TRBJ1-3; D: NA; CDR3: CASSLAGTGNTIYF; DNA: TGTGCCAGCAGCTTGGCGGGAACTGGAAACACCATATATTTT
V: TRBV28; J: TRBJ1-2; D: NA; CDR3: CASSLAAARHGYTF; DNA: TGTGCCAGCAGTTTAGCGGCAGCGCGGCATGGCTACACCTTC
V: TRBV27; J: TRBJ2-1; D: TRBD2; CDR3: CASSLGSGLAGGYNEQFF; DNA: TGTGCCAGCAGTTTAGGGTCGGGACTAGCGGGAGGGTACAATGAGCAGTTCTTC
V: TRBV29-1; J: TRBJ2-3; D: NA; CDR3: CSVEEGTDTQYF; DNA: TGCAGCGTTGAAGAGGGAACAGATACGCAGTATTTT
V: TRBV23-1; J: TRBJ2-1; D: NA; CDR3: CASSQSPQGRLPNEQFF; DNA: TGCGCCAGCAGTCAATCCCCCCAGGGTAGGTTGCCCAATGAGCAGTTCTTC
V: TRBV27; J: TRBJ1-5; D: NA; CDR3: CASSLSAGDLNQPQHF; DNA: TGTGCCAGCAGTTTATCTGCAGGGGACCTCAATCAGCCCCAGCATTTT